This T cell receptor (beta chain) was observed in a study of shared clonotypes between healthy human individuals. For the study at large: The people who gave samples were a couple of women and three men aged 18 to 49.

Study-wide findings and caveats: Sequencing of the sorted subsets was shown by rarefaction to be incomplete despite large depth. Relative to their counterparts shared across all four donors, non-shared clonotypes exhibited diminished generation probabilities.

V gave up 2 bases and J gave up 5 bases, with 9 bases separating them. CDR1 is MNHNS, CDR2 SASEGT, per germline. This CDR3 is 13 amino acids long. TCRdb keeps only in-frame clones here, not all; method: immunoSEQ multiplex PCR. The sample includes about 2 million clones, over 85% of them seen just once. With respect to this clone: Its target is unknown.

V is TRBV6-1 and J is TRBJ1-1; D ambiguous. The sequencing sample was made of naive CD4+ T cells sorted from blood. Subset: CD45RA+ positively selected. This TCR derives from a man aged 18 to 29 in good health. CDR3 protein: CASSETSGTEAFF. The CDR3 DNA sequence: TGTGCCAGCAGTGAAACATCGGGGACTGAAGCTTTCTTT.